The T cell receptor (beta chain) under discussion was sequenced for a study of blood T cells in healthy people across ages. The second PCR ran about 6 to 11 cycles with a sample-barcoded 5' primer and J-beta primers. Individual samples furnished no less than 3 million CDR3-containing paired-end reads apiece. MiXCR, run by TCRdb on the 5' RACE reads, gives a single entry per CDR3 protein. The repertoire includes some 700,000 distinct CDR3 sequences, 40% to 45% of them detected once, and roughly 19% sits in the top ten. Regarding the study as a whole: TCR beta diversity per million T cells fell roughly linearly with age. In long-lived donors, naive CD4+ cell counts and diversity exceeded those of aged donors.

The germline V gene encodes CDR1 SQVTM and CDR2 ANQGSEA. The CDR3 loop spans 14 amino acids. As concerns this clonotype: The target antigen is unknown.

J is TRBJ2-1 and V is TRBV29-1; 10 bases are a match to TRBD2. The J call may be mistaken, given a closer DNA end match to TRBJ2-7. The clonotype comes from a woman in her sixties in good health. The sequencing input was blood. The CDR3 region has the DNA TGCAGCACCCGGACTAGCGGCTCCTACAATGAGCAGTACTTC. As protein: CSTRTSGSYNEQYF.